These 10 T cell receptor beta chains share one sample of origin, sequenced in a study of OX40 agonist ivuxolimab in advanced cancers. Produced via immunoSEQ multiplex PCR; TCRdb's table is partial and in-frame only. The table includes 77,000 or so clones, over 70% detected once. The source material was CD4+ or CD8+ T cells sorted from blood, sampled in a trial of the OX40 agonist ivuxolimab. The receptors originated from an adult with an advanced solid tumor such as melanoma, head and neck, liver or kidney cancer.

This clone was seen only once. The rearrangement uses TRBV5-1 and TRBJ1-3, with D unresolved. TRBJ2-2 matches the DNA end more closely, so the J call is doubtful. Germline loops: CDR1 SGHRS, CDR2 YFSETQ. CDR3 length: 16 amino acids. The CDR3 bases are TGCGCCAGCAGCTTGGTGGCTATTGGCGAACCCGGGGAGCTGTTTTTT. Its protein is CASSLVAIGEPGELFF.

This chain connects TRBV2 to TRBJ2-7; TRBD2 matches at 13 bases. Germline-derived CDR1 and CDR2 are SNHLY and FYNNEI. V was clipped by 5 bases and J by 4 bases; unmatched bases: 5. This CDR3 has 15 amino acids. CDR3 bases: TGTGCCAGCAGTTGGACTAGCGGGAGCGGTTACGAGCAGTACTTC. This sequence encodes CASSWTSGSGYEQYF.

V usage is TRBV7-2 and J usage is TRBJ1-2; D gene uncertain. Per the germline V gene, CDR1 is SGHTA and CDR2 is FQGNSA. The CDR3 consists of 13 residues. Trimming shortened V by 0 bases and J by 2 bases, and 4 bases separated the two germline ends. The CDR3 nucleotides are TGTGCCAGCAGCTTAGCGGTCAACTATGGCTACACCTTC. Translating gives CASSLAVNYGYTF.

The chain couples TRBV19 to TRBJ1-5; 7 bases match TRBD1. Germline assignment: CDR1 LNHDA and CDR2 SQIVND (reference sequence). The CDR3 runs 13 residues. Trimming removed 6 bases from V and 6 bases from J; junction bases left unmatched: 5. CDR3 coding DNA: TGTGCCAGTAGGGGGGCAGGGGGTCAGCCCCAGCATTTT. This codes for CASRGAGGQPQHF.

This chain connects TRBV7-9 to TRBJ2-7; D is possibly TRBD1 or TRBD2 (5 bases each). CDR3 size: 14 residues. Germline CDR1 reads SEHNR; CDR2 reads FQNEAQ (reference sequence). The V gene lost 2 bases and the J gene lost 6 bases, with 14 bases spanning the gap. CDR3 sequence reads: CASSLIAGTGEQYF. The CDR3 nucleotides read TGTGCCAGCAGCTTAATTGCAGGGACCGGCGAGCAGTACTTC.

This chain connects TRBV7-9 to TRBJ1-1; D ambiguous. The V and J ends lost 3 bases and 1 base respectively, with 9 bases between them. From germline, CDR1 is SEHNR and CDR2 FQNEAQ (reference sequence). This CDR3 has 14 residues. CDR3 bases: TGTGCCAGCAGCTTGAGAGGGTCGAACACTGAAGCTTTCTTT. Translating gives CASSLRGSNTEAFF.

This clone was seen just once. The chain has TRBV2 and TRBJ1-6, with unresolved D. The CDR3 spans 16 residues. Trimming pared 4 bases from V and 0 bases from J, leaving 10 bases between. From germline, CDR1 is SNHLY and CDR2 FYNNEI. The CDR3 sequence: CASSARVSSYNSPLHF. DNA for the CDR3: TGTGCCAGCAGTGCACGGGTGAGCTCCTATAATTCACCCCTCCACTTT.

This sequence joins TRBV7-2 and TRBJ2-7; 9 bases are shared with TRBD2. CDR1 is SGHTA, CDR2 FQGNSA, per germline. V lost 5 bases to trimming and J lost 3 bases; unmatched junction nucleotides: 11. CDR3 length equals 16 residues. CDR3 in amino acids: CASSAGLLAGYYEQYF. In DNA, the CDR3 is TGTGCCAGCAGCGCGGGGCTCCTAGCGGGGTACTACGAGCAGTACTTC.

This clone has only one observation. The V and J genes are TRBV11-3 and TRBJ2-7, with D possibly TRBD1 on 7 matching bases. This CDR3 spans 14 amino acids. V dropped 3 bases and J dropped 2 bases, with 11 bases sitting between them. CDR1 and CDR2 from the germline V gene are SGHNT and YENEEA. The CDR3 spells CASSLDRTTYEQYF. CDR3 nucleotide sequence: TGTGCCAGCAGCTTGGACAGGACTACCTACGAGCAGTACTTC. The variable domain in full, completed from reference TRBV11-3 and TRBJ2-7, reads EAGVVQSPRYKIIEKKQPVAFWCNPISGHNTLYWYLQNLGQGPELLIRYENEEAVDDSQLPKDRFSAERLKGVDSTLKIQPAELGDSAVYLCASSLDRTTYEQYFGPGTRLTVT.

V and J are TRBV5-6 and TRBJ1-3; D gene uncertain. The V and J ends lost 0 bases and 4 bases respectively, with 2 bases between them. The CDR3 consists of 12 residues. Germline loops: CDR1 SGHDT, CDR2 YYEEEE. The CDR3 DNA is TGTGCCAGCAGCTTGGGGGGAAACACCATATATTTT. It encodes CASSLGGNTIYF.